These 29 T cell receptor beta chains originate from one sample sequenced in a study of post-analysis software for immune sequencing data. Whole-study results and caveats: Higher frequency in patients than in controls was seen for about 5 TRBV segments, with TRBV5-6, TRBV5-1 and TRBV20-1 among them.

Researchers reported that TCR beta cDNA libraries carried unique molecular identifiers. TCRdb reanalysed the PCR reads using MiXCR and keeps one entry per CDR3 protein. The profile shows roughly 540,000 distinct CDR3 sequences, around 36% of them singletons. Their target antigens are unknown. The sequencing sample was made of blood. The receptor source for this set is a girl aged 2 to 17 with multiple sclerosis.

About this clonotype itself: The junction shows a germline mismatch at one end, possibly a read error. The J gene is TRBJ2-3, the V gene TRBV12-3 or TRBV12-4, with 7 bases identical to TRBD2. The CDR3 loop spans 15 amino acids. The CDR3 protein is CASRPSGLRTDAQYF. In DNA form, the CDR3 reads TGTGCCAGCAGACCTAGCGGACTACGCACAGATGCGCAGTATTTT.

This clonotype appeared many times. The chain is built from TRBV11-2 and TRBJ2-5; 7 nucleotides line up with TRBD2. With V trimmed by 6 bases and J by 5 bases, 6 bases remained unmatched. Looked up from germline, CDR1 is SGHAT and CDR2 is FQNNGV. There are 13 residues in the CDR3. The CDR3 coding sequence is TGTGCCAGCAGACGGGACTATCGGGAGACCCAGTACTTC. Protein: CASRRDYRETQYF.

The chain carries TRBV5-6 and TRBJ1-1; D ambiguous. V lost 2 bases and J 4 bases, leaving 15 bases between the germline ends. Germline V gene data show CDR1 as SGHDT and CDR2 as YYEEEE. The CDR3 totals 15 residues. The CDR3 DNA follows: TGTGCCAGCAGCTTCGAGGCAGGACGGGCCACTGAAGCTTTCTTT. This translates into CASSFEAGRATEAFF.

The CDR3 here is CSVAPGTSGDTQYF. CDR3 sequence (DNA): TGCAGCGTTGCTCCGGGCACTAGTGGAGATACGCAGTATTTT. This sequence joins TRBV29-1 and TRBJ2-3; tentatively, D is TRBD2 (5 bases). Looked up from germline, CDR1 is SQVTM and CDR2 is ANQGSEA. Trimming stripped 4 bases from V and 5 bases from J, with 16 bases between. This CDR3 spans 14 amino acids.

The chain uses TRBV20-1 and TRBJ2-7, with TRBD2 as a possible D gene (6 bases). The better agreement between TRBJ2-5 and the DNA end casts doubt on the J call. CDR1 and CDR2 from the germline V gene are DFQATT and SNEGSKA (reference sequence). The CDR3 loop spans 14 amino acids. CDR3 nucleotide sequence: TGCAGTGCTAGAGCCCGGGACTTCGGAGAGACCCAGTACTTC. This translates into CSARARDFGETQYF.

This clonotype appeared a few times. CDR3 in amino acids: CASSLGTASYYYNEQFF. CDR3 DNA: TGCGCCAGCAGCCTGGGGACAGCGTCTTACTACTACAATGAGCAGTTCTTC. J is TRBJ2-1 and V is TRBV5-1; TRBD1 agrees at 7 bases. The CDR3 consists of 17 residues. Germline V lookup: CDR1 SGHRS, CDR2 YFSETQ. V dropped 4 bases and J dropped 3; count of bases not matched to a gene: 13.

This clonotype was picked up a small number of times. The V call is TRBV24-1, the J call TRBJ2-1; TRBD1 matches 7 bases. CDR3 length: 14 amino acids. V lost 4 bases, J lost 6 bases, and 5 bases stayed unmatched. The germline V gene encodes CDR1 KGHDR and CDR2 SFDVKD. Here the CDR3 reads CATSDPGQLNEQFF. CDR3 coding DNA: TGTGCCACCAGTGACCCGGGACAGCTCAATGAGCAGTTCTTC.

The CDR3 is CASSLAAGGQPQHF. In DNA, the CDR3 is TGTGCCAGCAGCTTAGCGGCCGGTGGTCAGCCCCAGCATTTT. The chain is built from TRBV7-2 and TRBJ1-5; D is unresolved. The CDR3 extends over 14 amino acids. Deletions cut 0 bases from V and 6 bases from J, with 9 bases between. Germline V gene sequence: CDR1 SGHTA, CDR2 FQGNSA.

The chain links TRBV20-1 to TRBJ2-3; tentatively, D is TRBD2 (6 bases). The CDR3 is 14 amino acids. V gave up 6 bases and J gave up 1 base, with 14 bases separating them. Germline CDR1 and CDR2: DFQATT and SNEGSKA (reference sequence). In DNA, the CDR3 is TGCAGTGCCTCTTGGCGGGGTCGCACAGATACGCAGTATTTT. It is translated as CSASWRGRTDTQYF.

In this sample, this clonotype turned up a few times. This sequence joins TRBV12-3 or TRBV12-4 and TRBJ2-5; tentative D call: TRBD2 (6 bases). The CDR3 runs to 15 residues. Trimming shortened V by 3 bases and J by 2 bases, and 13 bases separated the two germline ends. The CDR3 sequence is CASSLGLLVQETQYF. As DNA, the CDR3 is TGTGCCAGCAGTTTGGGACTCCTTGTGCAAGAGACCCAGTACTTC.

The chain uses TRBV5-8 and TRBJ2-7; D ambiguous. The germline V gene encodes CDR1 SGHTS and CDR2 YDEGEE. This CDR3 contains 13 residues. Trimming took 4 bases from V and 2 from J, leaving 10 bases between them. The CDR3 coding sequence is TGTGCCAGCAGCGCCGGACCGGCCTACGAGCAGTACTTC. Protein product: CASSAGPAYEQYF. The variable domain in full, with the rest retrieved from reference TRBV5-8 and TRBJ2-7, is EAGVTQSPTHLIKTRGQQATLRCSPISGHTSVYWYQQALGLGLQFLLWYDEGEERNRGNFPPRFSGRQFPNYSSELNVNALELEDSALYLCASSAGPAYEQYFGPGTRLTVT.

The chain employs TRBV11-2 and TRBJ2-7; D call uncertain. The CDR3 extends over 16 amino acids. Trimming took off 1 base at V and 0 bases at J, with 13 bases between the two ends. Germline V gives CDR1 SGHAT, CDR2 FQNNGV. The CDR3 loop reads CASSLAVTYLSYEQYF. The CDR3 DNA reads as TGTGCCAGCAGCTTAGCGGTAACCTATCTCTCCTACGAGCAGTACTTC.

In its sample, this clonotype was seen a few times. This rearrangement joins TRBV4-1 to TRBJ1-1, with D perhaps matching TRBD1 (6 bases). Trimming shortened V by 4 bases and J by 4 bases, and 16 bases separated the two germline ends. The CDR3 totals 15 residues. Germline-derived CDR1 and CDR2 are MGHRA and YSYEKL. CDR3 nucleotide sequence: TGCGCCAGCAGCCCTATACAGGGTCTGGTCACTGAAGCTTTCTTT. This translates into CASSPIQGLVTEAFF.

In this sample, this clonotype turned up many times. The rearrangement uses TRBV10-2 and TRBJ1-1; 7 bases map to TRBD1. After removal of 8 bases from V and 6 bases from J, the junction contained 6 bases not matched to a gene. This CDR3 region has 12 residues. Germline V gene lookup returns CDR1 WSHSY and CDR2 SAAADI. The chain's CDR3 is CASVGGQAEAFF. The CDR3 bases are TGCGCCAGCGTGGGAGGACAGGCTGAAGCTTTCTTT.

The J gene is TRBJ2-1, the V gene TRBV7-8, with D unclear. The V gene's germline CDR1 is SGHVS and CDR2 FQNEAQ. Trimming stripped 0 bases from V and 0 bases from J, with 9 bases between. The CDR3 sequence is 16 residues long. CDR3 sequence reads: CASSLAWADSYNEQFF. Written as DNA, the CDR3 is TGTGCCAGCAGCTTAGCGTGGGCTGACTCCTACAATGAGCAGTTCTTC. Variable domain in full (rest from reference TRBV7-8 and TRBJ2-1): GAGVSQSPRYKVAKRGQDVALRCDPISGHVSLFWYQQALGQGPEFLTYFQNEAQLDKSGLPSDRFFAERPEGSVSTLKIQRTQQEDSAVYLCASSLAWADSYNEQFFGPGTRLTVL.

In its sample, this clonotype was seen a few times. V usage is TRBV7-2 and J usage is TRBJ2-7; tentative D call: TRBD1 (6 bases). The CDR3 has 14 amino acids. V was pared by 4 bases and J by 0 bases, with 10 bases between. Germline V gene data show CDR1 as SGHTA and CDR2 as FQGNSA. In DNA form, the CDR3 reads TGTGCCAGCAGCTCCTCGGACAGCTCCTACGAGCAGTACTTC. Translating gives CASSSSDSSYEQYF. The whole variable domain, filled in from reference TRBV7-2 and TRBJ2-7, reads GAGVSQSPSNKVTEKGKDVELRCDPISGHTALYWYRQSLGQGLEFLIYFQGNSAPDKSGLPSDRFSAERTGGSVSTLTIQRTQQEDSAVYLCASSSSDSSYEQYFGPGTRLTVT.

V gene TRBV7-9 combines with J gene TRBJ2-7; possibly TRBD1 for D (6 bases). The CDR3 has 19 residues. The V end was cut by 5 bases, the J end by 2 bases, with 28 bases between. CDR1 and CDR2 (germline): SEHNR, FQNEAQ (reference sequence). The CDR3 loop is CASSPGIDAGASKPYEQYF. CDR3 in DNA: TGTGCCAGCAGCCCCGGAATTGACGCAGGGGCGAGTAAGCCCTACGAGCAGTACTTC.

This rearrangement joins TRBV29-1 to TRBJ2-3; a weak D match, TRBD2 (6 bases). CDR3 length equals 12 residues. CDR1 is SQVTM, CDR2 ANQGSEA, per germline. V gave up 7 bases and J gave up 6 bases, with 14 bases separating them. The CDR3 bases are TGCAGCGGGGGCTCTGCGGGGGATACGCAGTATTTT. This gives the protein CSGGSAGDTQYF.

This clonotype has ten or more counts. The chain joins TRBV5-1 to TRBJ2-7; possible D gene TRBD1, 5 bases. Germline V lookup: CDR1 SGHRS, CDR2 YFSETQ. The V and J ends lost 4 bases and 1 base respectively, with 9 bases between them. The CDR3 spans 13 residues. This CDR3 is CASSPDSSYEQYF. In nucleotides, the CDR3 is TGCGCCAGCAGCCCCGACAGTTCCTACGAGCAGTACTTC.

This clonotype was detected a few times. The V gene is TRBV2, the J gene TRBJ2-1; 12 positions agree with TRBD2. Trimming at V came to 3 bases and at J to 6 bases, leaving 3 bases not matched to a gene. The CDR3 consists of 15 residues. Germline V gives CDR1 SNHLY, CDR2 FYNNEI. CDR3 coding DNA: TGTGCCAGCAGTGATCGGACTAGCGGGGTCAATGAGCAGTTCTTC. It translates to CASSDRTSGVNEQFF.

About this clonotype: The junction and the germline gene differ at one end; a read error may be behind it. The J gene is TRBJ2-1, the V gene TRBV5-4; 9 bases match TRBD2. This CDR3 has 14 residues. Germline V gives CDR1 SGHNT, CDR2 YYREEE (reference sequence). Here the CDR3 DNA reads TGTGCCAGCAGGCCTAGCGGGGTATACAATGGGCAGTTCTTC. Residues: CASRPSGVYNGQFF.

V is TRBV4-1 and J is TRBJ1-4, with no clear D. Germline CDR1 MGHRA, CDR2 YSYEKL. The CDR3 spans 12 residues. The ends were cut back, 1 base at V and 10 bases at J, with 7 bases in the middle. In nucleotides, the CDR3 is TGCGCCAGCAGCCAAGGGGCTGGAAAACTGTTTTTT. Amino acids: CASSQGAGKLFF.

The chain uses TRBV6-1 and TRBJ1-5; tentatively, D is TRBD1 (5 bases). Per germline, CDR1 MNHNS and CDR2 SASEGT. The V end lost 1 base, the J end lost 4 bases, and 8 bases lay between the germline ends. This CDR3 contains 14 residues. The DNA of the CDR3 is TGTGCCAGCAGTGAAGGGGGCGCGAATCAGCCCCAGCATTTT. As protein: CASSEGGANQPQHF.

This clonotype turned up a few times. V gene TRBV11-2 combines with J gene TRBJ2-1; D remains unclear. Deletions cut 3 bases from V and 5 bases from J, with 8 bases between. The germline V gene has CDR1 SGHAT and CDR2 FQNNGV. CDR3 length: 13 residues. The CDR3, as DNA: TGTGCCAGCAGCTTTGCAGGAAACAATGAGCAGTTCTTC. This sequence encodes CASSFAGNNEQFF.

V usage is TRBV4-1 and J usage is TRBJ1-2, with D possibly being TRBD1 (6 bases). The germline V gene has CDR1 MGHRA and CDR2 YSYEKL. V was cut by 1 base and J by 5 bases, with 14 bases left in between. This CDR3 is 15 amino acids long. Here the CDR3 reads CASSQGQETPYGYTF. CDR3 nucleotide sequence: TGCGCCAGCAGCCAAGGACAGGAGACGCCTTATGGCTACACCTTC.

This sequence joins TRBV14 and TRBJ2-1; 9 positions agree with TRBD2. V lost 4 bases and J lost 6; bases outside the gene matches: 7. Germline V gives CDR1 SGHDN, CDR2 FVKESK. The CDR3 contains 15 residues. The CDR3 DNA sequence: TGTGCCAGCAGCCCCGGGCTAGCGGGGACCAATGAGCAGTTCTTC. Its translation is CASSPGLAGTNEQFF.

This clonotype was counted between two and nine times. The CDR3, as DNA: TGTGCCAGCAGCTTGAGCCTAGACAGCTACGAGCAGTACTTC. Translating it yields CASSLSLDSYEQYF. The V gene is TRBV7-2, the J gene TRBJ2-7; D is perhaps TRBD1 (5 bases). The V gene lost 3 bases and the J gene lost 3 bases, with 12 bases spanning the gap. Germline lookup yields CDR1 SGHTA and CDR2 FQGNSA. CDR3 length: 14 residues.

V and J are TRBV5-1 and TRBJ1-1; 7 nucleotides line up with TRBD1. CDR3 length: 14 residues. J gave up 1 base and V 5 bases, and 5 bases lay outside the gene matches. The germline V gene has CDR1 SGHRS and CDR2 YFSETQ. This CDR3 reads CASRRGTANTEAFF. CDR3 nucleotide sequence: TGCGCCAGCAGAAGGGGGACAGCGAACACTGAAGCTTTCTTT. The variable domain in full, with the rest retrieved from reference TRBV5-1 and TRBJ1-1, is KAGVTQTPRYLIKTRGQQVTLSCSPISGHRSVSWYQQTPGQGLQFLFEYFSETQRNKGNFPGRFSGRQFSNSRSEMNVSTLELGDSALYLCASRRGTANTEAFFGQGTRLTVV.

The rearrangement uses TRBV20-1 and TRBJ2-3, with D hard to call. Germline CDR1 DFQATT, CDR2 SNEGSKA (reference sequence). CDR3 length: 10 residues. The V gene lost 4 bases and the J gene lost 9 bases, with 8 bases spanning the gap. The chain's CDR3 is CSANEVTQYF. As DNA, the CDR3 is TGCAGTGCTAACGAGGTGACGCAGTATTTT.